The entry below gives a single TCR beta chain sequence along with its context. Its antigen is currently unknown. The sample comes from a study of CD8+ T cells in alopecia areata. Sequencing used cDNA as its template, made by extracting RNA and reverse transcribing it. Clones were sequenced by immunoSEQ multiplex PCR, and TCRdb holds only the in-frame ones, with some missing. The sample carries around 200,000 clones, roughly 65% recorded once. Study observations and caveats: Affected scalp, especially in alopecia totalis/universalis, had a higher clonality than normal scalp did. Mice showed TCR sharing more clearly than patients did, possibly owing to HLA.

This CDR3 is 13 amino acids long. Trimming shortened V by 4 bases and J by 6 bases, and 15 bases separated the two germline ends. Germline assignment: CDR1 GTSNPN and CDR2 SVGIG (reference sequence). The starting material was CD4+ T cells sorted from blood, obtained at week 0. This clonotype was obtained from a human donor with alopecia areata. This chain joins TRBV30 and TRBJ1-1; D gene uncertain. The CDR3 region is CAWTINSLPEAFF. The CDR3 nucleotides are TGTGCCTGGACCATAAATTCACTCCCTGAAGCTTTCTTT.